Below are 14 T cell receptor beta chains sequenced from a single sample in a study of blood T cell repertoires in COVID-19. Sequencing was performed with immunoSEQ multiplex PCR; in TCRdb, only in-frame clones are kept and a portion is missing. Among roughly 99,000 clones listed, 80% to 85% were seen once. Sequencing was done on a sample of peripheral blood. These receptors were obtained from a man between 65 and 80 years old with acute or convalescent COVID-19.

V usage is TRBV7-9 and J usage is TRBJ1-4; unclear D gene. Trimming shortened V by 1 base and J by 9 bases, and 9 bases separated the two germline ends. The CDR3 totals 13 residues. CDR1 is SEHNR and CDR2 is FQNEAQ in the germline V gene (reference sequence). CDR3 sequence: CASSLGSTQKLFF. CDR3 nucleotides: TGTGCCAGCAGCTTAGGGAGTACGCAAAAACTGTTTTTT.

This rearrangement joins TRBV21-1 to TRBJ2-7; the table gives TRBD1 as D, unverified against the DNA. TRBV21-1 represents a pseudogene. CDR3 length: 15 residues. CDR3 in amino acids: CASSGGQGDAYEQYF. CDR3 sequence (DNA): TGTGCCAGCAGCGGGGGACAGGGGGATGCCTACGAGCAGTACTTC.

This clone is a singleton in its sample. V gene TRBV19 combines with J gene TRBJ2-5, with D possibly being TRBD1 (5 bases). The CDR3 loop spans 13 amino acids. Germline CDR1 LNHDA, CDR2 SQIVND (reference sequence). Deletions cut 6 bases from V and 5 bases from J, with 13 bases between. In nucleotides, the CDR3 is TGTGCCAGTAGCTGGGGCCCAGAGGAGACCCAGTACTTC. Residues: CASSWGPEETQYF. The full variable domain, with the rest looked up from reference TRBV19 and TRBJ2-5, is DGGITQSPKYLFRKEGQNVTLSCEQNLNHDAMYWYRQDPGQGLRLIYYSQIVNDFQKGDIAEGYSVSREKKESFPLTVTSAQKNPTAFYLCASSWGPEETQYFGPGTRLLVL.

The CDR3 bases are TGTGCCATCAGTGATAGTAGGGGTGAGCAGCCCCAGCATTTT. Translated: CAISDSRGEQPQHF. The chain combines TRBV10-3 with TRBJ1-5, with a possible D match to TRBD1 (5 bases). CDR3 length equals 14 residues. CDR1 and CDR2 from the germline V gene are ENHRY and SYGVKD. Trimming stripped 3 bases from V and 7 bases from J, with 13 bases between.

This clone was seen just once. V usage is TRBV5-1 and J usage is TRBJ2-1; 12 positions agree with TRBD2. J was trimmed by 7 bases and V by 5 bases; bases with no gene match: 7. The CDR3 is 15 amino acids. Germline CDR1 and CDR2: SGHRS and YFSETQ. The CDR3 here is CASSPLAGGPNEQFF. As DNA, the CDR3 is TGCGCCAGCAGTCCTCTAGCGGGGGGGCCTAATGAGCAGTTCTTC.

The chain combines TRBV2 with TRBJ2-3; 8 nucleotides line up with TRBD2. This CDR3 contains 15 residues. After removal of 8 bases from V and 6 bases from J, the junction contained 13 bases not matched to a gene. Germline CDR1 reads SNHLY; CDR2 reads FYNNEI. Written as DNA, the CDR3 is TGTGCCAGCGTGAGGTCGGGGACTAGAACGGATACGCAGTATTTT. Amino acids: CASVRSGTRTDTQYF. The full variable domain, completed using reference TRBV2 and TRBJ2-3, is EPEVTQTPSHQVTQMGQEVILRCVPISNHLYFYWYRQILGQKVEFLVSFYNNEISEKSEIFDDQFSVERPDGSNFTLKIRSTKLEDSAMYFCASVRSGTRTDTQYFGPGTRLTVL.

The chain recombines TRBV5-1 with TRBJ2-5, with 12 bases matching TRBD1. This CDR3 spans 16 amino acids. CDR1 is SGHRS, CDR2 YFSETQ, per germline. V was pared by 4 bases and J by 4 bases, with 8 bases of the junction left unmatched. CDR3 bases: TGCGCCAGCAGCACCGTGGGACAGGGGGCACGAGAGACCCAGTACTTC. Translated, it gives CASSTVGQGARETQYF. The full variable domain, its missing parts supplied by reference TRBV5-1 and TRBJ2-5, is KAGVTQTPRYLIKTRGQQVTLSCSPISGHRSVSWYQQTPGQGLQFLFEYFSETQRNKGNFPGRFSGRQFSNSRSEMNVSTLELGDSALYLCASSTVGQGARETQYFGPGTRLLVL.

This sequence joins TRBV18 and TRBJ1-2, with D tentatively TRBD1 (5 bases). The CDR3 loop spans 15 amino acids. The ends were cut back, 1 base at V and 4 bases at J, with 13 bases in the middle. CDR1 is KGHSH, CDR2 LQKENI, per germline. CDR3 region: CASSPQGMEGYGYTF. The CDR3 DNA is TGTGCCAGCTCACCACAGGGGATGGAGGGCTATGGCTACACCTTC.

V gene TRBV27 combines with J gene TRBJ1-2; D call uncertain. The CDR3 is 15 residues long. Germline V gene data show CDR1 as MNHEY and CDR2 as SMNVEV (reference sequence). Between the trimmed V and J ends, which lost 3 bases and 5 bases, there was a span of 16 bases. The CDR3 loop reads CASSFLSNPRYGYTF. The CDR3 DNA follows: TGTGCCAGCAGTTTCCTCTCTAATCCCCGTTATGGCTACACCTTC.

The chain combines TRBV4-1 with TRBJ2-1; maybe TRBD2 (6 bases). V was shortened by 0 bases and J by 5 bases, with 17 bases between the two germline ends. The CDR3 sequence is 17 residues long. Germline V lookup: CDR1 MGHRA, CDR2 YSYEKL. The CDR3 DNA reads TGCGCCAGCAGCCAAGAGAGGGGTGGGGGGTCCCACAATGAGCAGTTCTTC. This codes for CASSQERGGGSHNEQFF.

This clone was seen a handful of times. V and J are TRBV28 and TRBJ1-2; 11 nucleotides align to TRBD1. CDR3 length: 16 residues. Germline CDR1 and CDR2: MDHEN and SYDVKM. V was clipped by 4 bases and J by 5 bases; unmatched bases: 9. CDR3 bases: TGTGCCAGCAGTTCCTCCGGGACAGGGGGAGGGTATGGCTACACCTTC. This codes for CASSSSGTGGGYGYTF.

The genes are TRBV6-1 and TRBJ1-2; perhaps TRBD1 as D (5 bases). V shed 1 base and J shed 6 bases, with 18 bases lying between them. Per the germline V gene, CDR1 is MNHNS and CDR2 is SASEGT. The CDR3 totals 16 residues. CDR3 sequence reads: CASSEVAFQGTNGYTF. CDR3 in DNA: TGTGCCAGCAGTGAAGTTGCCTTTCAGGGTACAAATGGCTACACCTTC.

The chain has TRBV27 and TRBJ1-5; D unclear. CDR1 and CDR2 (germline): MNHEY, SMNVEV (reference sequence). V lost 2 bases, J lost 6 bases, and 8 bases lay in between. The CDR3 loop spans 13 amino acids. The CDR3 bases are TGTGCCAGCAGTTTACAAGAGGGTCAGCCCCAGCATTTT. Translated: CASSLQEGQPQHF.

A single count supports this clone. The CDR3 reads CASSRRGSIYEQYF. The CDR3 DNA is TGTGCCAGCAGTCGGCGGGGGTCCATCTACGAGCAGTACTTC. The V call is TRBV27, the J call TRBJ2-7; 7 bases are a match to TRBD2. Germline trimming cut 5 bases from V and 3 bases from J; bases unmatched to any gene: 7. The germline V gene encodes CDR1 MNHEY and CDR2 SMNVEV (reference sequence). This CDR3 is 14 amino acids long.